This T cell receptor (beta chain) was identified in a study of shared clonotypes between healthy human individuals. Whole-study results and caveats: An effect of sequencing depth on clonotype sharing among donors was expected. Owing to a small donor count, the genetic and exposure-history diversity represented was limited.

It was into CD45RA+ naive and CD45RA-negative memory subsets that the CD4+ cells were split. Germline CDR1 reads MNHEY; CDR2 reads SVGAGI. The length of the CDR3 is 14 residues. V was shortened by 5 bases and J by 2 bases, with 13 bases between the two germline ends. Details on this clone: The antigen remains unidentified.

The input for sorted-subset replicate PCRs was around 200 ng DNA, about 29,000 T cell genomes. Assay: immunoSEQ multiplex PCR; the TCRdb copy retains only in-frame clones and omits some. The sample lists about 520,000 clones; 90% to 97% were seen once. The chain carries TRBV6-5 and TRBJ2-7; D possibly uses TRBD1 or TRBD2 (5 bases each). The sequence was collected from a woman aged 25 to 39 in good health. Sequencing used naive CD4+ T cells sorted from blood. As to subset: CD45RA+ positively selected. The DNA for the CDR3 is TGTGCCAGCAGTGAGGGGTTTGGCCCCTACGAGCAGTACTTC. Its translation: CASSEGFGPYEQYF.